A single sample gave rise to the 17 T cell receptor beta chains below, sequenced in a study of control samples from healthy donors and cancer patients. TCRdb's table, derived via immunoSEQ multiplex PCR, lists solely in-frame clones and lacks some. The top ten clones hold 4% of a sample with roughly 60,000 clones, about 95% of them seen once. The sequenced material came from blood. The source is a man aged 30 to 45 in good health.

The chain combines TRBV25-1 with TRBJ1-1; D is undetermined. This CDR3 region has 16 residues. Trimming removed 1 base from V and 0 bases from J, with 12 bases in between. Germline CDR1 and CDR2: MGHDK and SYGVNS. For the CDR3, the DNA is TGTGCCAGCAGTGAATTAGGTGGCAGAATGAACACTGAAGCTTTCTTT. This codes for CASSELGGRMNTEAFF.

J is TRBJ1-6 and V is TRBV6-5; 7 positions match TRBD1. Germline loops: CDR1 MNHEY, CDR2 SVGAGI. There are 14 residues in the CDR3. V lost 6 bases, J lost 6 bases, and 5 bases stayed unmatched. CDR3 sequence: CASRGGQTNSPLHF. The CDR3 DNA sequence: TGTGCCAGCAGAGGGGGACAGACTAATTCACCCCTCCACTTT.

The rearrangement joins TRBV4-1 to TRBJ2-7, with 9 bases matching TRBD2. With 6 bases clipped from V and 2 bases from J, the junction kept 8 bases outside the gene matches. This CDR3 region has 15 residues. CDR1 MGHRA and CDR2 YSYEKL come from the germline V gene. CDR3 amino acids: CASSHSGSGAYEQYF. In DNA form, the CDR3 reads TGCGCCAGCAGTCATAGCGGGAGTGGTGCCTACGAGCAGTACTTC.

The chain recombines TRBV7-3 with TRBJ2-6; D ambiguous. CDR1 and CDR2 (germline): SGHTA, FQGTGA. V was clipped by 2 bases and J by 4 bases, with 9 bases between them. This CDR3 comprises 15 residues. This chain's CDR3 is CASSLLPSGANVLTF. The CDR3 region has the DNA TGTGCCAGCAGCTTACTCCCGAGCGGGGCCAACGTCCTGACTTTC. The variable domain in full, with the rest retrieved from reference TRBV7-3 and TRBJ2-6, is GAGVSQTPSNKVTEKGKYVELRCDPISGHTALYWYRQSLGQGPEFLIYFQGTGAADDSGLPNDRFFAVRPEGSVSTLKIQRTERGDSAVYLCASSLLPSGANVLTFGAGSRLTVL.

V usage is TRBV30 and J usage is TRBJ2-7; tentatively, D is TRBD2 (6 bases). Germline V gene sequence: CDR1 GTSNPN, CDR2 SVGIG (reference sequence). V was trimmed by 0 bases and J by 3 bases, leaving 9 bases between them. The CDR3 sequence is 13 residues long. This CDR3 reads CAWSVQTSYEQYF. CDR3 coding DNA: TGTGCCTGGAGTGTACAGACTAGCTACGAGCAGTACTTC.

This sequence joins TRBV6-1 and TRBJ1-6, with a tentative D call TRBD1 (5 bases). Per the germline V gene, CDR1 is MNHNS and CDR2 is SASEGT. V gave up 2 bases and J gave up 7 bases, with 12 bases separating them. The CDR3 totals 15 residues. In DNA, the CDR3 is TGTGCCAGCAGTGAAAGAAGCAGGGACAATTCACCCCTCCACTTT. As protein: CASSERSRDNSPLHF.

This chain uses TRBV5-1 with TRBJ2-3; D may correspond to TRBD1 or TRBD2 (5 bases each). This CDR3 has 13 amino acids. Germline V gene sequence: CDR1 SGHRS, CDR2 YFSETQ. Trimming took 3 bases from V and 4 from J, leaving 9 bases between them. CDR3 loop: CASSWQGADTQYF. In DNA form, the CDR3 reads TGCGCCAGCAGCTGGCAGGGAGCAGATACGCAGTATTTT. The full variable domain, its missing parts supplied by reference TRBV5-1 and TRBJ2-3, is KAGVTQTPRYLIKTRGQQVTLSCSPISGHRSVSWYQQTPGQGLQFLFEYFSETQRNKGNFPGRFSGRQFSNSRSEMNVSTLELGDSALYLCASSWQGADTQYFGPGTRLTVL.

V usage is TRBV7-3 and J usage is TRBJ2-5, with 10 positions matching TRBD2. This CDR3 comprises 15 residues. With 2 bases clipped from V and 4 bases from J, the junction kept 4 bases outside the gene matches. Germline V gene lookup returns CDR1 SGHTA and CDR2 FQGTGA. Written as DNA, the CDR3 is TGTGCCAGCAGCTTAGTTAGCGGGGGGAGAGAGACCCAGTACTTC. Residues: CASSLVSGGRETQYF.

As DNA, the CDR3 is TGTGCCAGCAAGGGGACTAGCGGGAGACAGGGCTCCTACAATGAGCAGTTCTTC. Translated: CASKGTSGRQGSYNEQFF. The chain carries TRBV3-1 (or the pseudogene TRBV3-2) and TRBJ2-1; 14 bases are a match to TRBD2. J was trimmed by 0 bases and V by 7 bases; bases with no gene match: 8. The CDR3 runs to 18 residues. The germline V gene has CDR1 LGHDT and CDR2 YNNKEL (reference sequence).

This clone rates as medium-sized. This chain links TRBV19 with TRBJ1-2, with TRBD1 matching over 10 bases. V gave up 6 bases and J gave up 8 bases; unmatched junction bases: 0. CDR3 length: 11 residues. Germline CDR1 LNHDA, CDR2 SQIVND (reference sequence). CDR3 nucleotide sequence: TGTGCCAGTAGGACAGGGGGCGGCTACACCTTC. This translates into CASRTGGGYTF. Full variable domain (rest looked up from reference TRBV19 and TRBJ1-2): DGGITQSPKYLFRKEGQNVTLSCEQNLNHDAMYWYRQDPGQGLRLIYYSQIVNDFQKGDIAEGYSVSREKKESFPLTVTSAQKNPTAFYLCASRTGGGYTFGSGTRLTVV.

This chain joins TRBV6-5 and TRBJ2-3; D gene uncertain. The ends were cut back, 3 bases at V and 8 bases at J, with 9 bases in the middle. Germline lookup yields CDR1 MNHEY and CDR2 SVGAGI. The CDR3 spans 12 residues. The CDR3: CASSYDDLTQYF. DNA for the CDR3: TGTGCCAGCAGTTATGACGATCTTACGCAGTATTTT.

The V and J genes are TRBV9 and TRBJ2-1; 9 bases line up with TRBD1. The V and J ends lost 0 bases and 6 bases, in that order; junction bases with no gene match: 4. This CDR3 has 15 amino acids. Germline V gene sequence: CDR1 SGDLS, CDR2 YYNGEE. CDR3 protein: CASSVEGQGGNEQFF. For the CDR3, the DNA is TGTGCCAGCAGCGTAGAGGGACAGGGAGGCAATGAGCAGTTCTTC.

A word on this clone: The same CDR3 is also encoded by other DNA sequences in this sample. The rearrangement links TRBV11-2 to TRBJ1-2, with 9 bases matching TRBD1. The CDR3 covers 14 residues. In germline, CDR1 is SGHAT, CDR2 FQNNGV. V trimming: 3 bases; J trimming: 6 bases; junction bases outside the gene matches: 5. The CDR3 loop reads CASSLGQGGDGYTF. The CDR3 DNA reads TGTGCCAGCAGCTTGGGACAGGGAGGCGATGGCTACACCTTC.

J is TRBJ2-7 and V is TRBV19; D is perhaps TRBD1 or TRBD2 (5 bases each). Germline loops: CDR1 LNHDA, CDR2 SQIVND (reference sequence). The ends were cut back, 5 bases at V and 5 bases at J, with 19 bases in the middle. The CDR3 is 15 amino acids. CDR3: CASSPSPGPSHEQYF. The CDR3 bases are TGTGCCAGTAGTCCTTCGCCGGGACCTTCCCACGAGCAGTACTTC. Full variable domain (outside the CDR3, taken from reference TRBV19 and TRBJ2-7): DGGITQSPKYLFRKEGQNVTLSCEQNLNHDAMYWYRQDPGQGLRLIYYSQIVNDFQKGDIAEGYSVSREKKESFPLTVTSAQKNPTAFYLCASSPSPGPSHEQYFGPGTRLTVT.

The chain uses TRBV7-2 and TRBJ2-7; the D gene is possibly TRBD2 (5 bases). CDR1 SGHTA and CDR2 FQGNSA come from the germline V gene. V was trimmed by 4 bases and J by 7 bases, leaving 17 bases between them. There are 14 residues in the CDR3. The CDR3 sequence is CASSSLRSGGEQYF. As DNA, the CDR3 is TGTGCCAGCAGCTCTCTACGGTCTGGAGGAGAGCAGTACTTC. Combining the CDR3 with reference TRBV7-2 and TRBJ2-7 gives the whole variable domain GAGVSQSPSNKVTEKGKDVELRCDPISGHTALYWYRQSLGQGLEFLIYFQGNSAPDKSGLPSDRFSAERTGGSVSTLTIQRTQQEDSAVYLCASSSLRSGGEQYFGPGTRLTVT.

The gene calls are TRBV7-3 and TRBJ2-1, with D possibly TRBD1 on 6 matching bases. Germline V gene sequence: CDR1 SGHTA, CDR2 FQGTGA. Trimming took off 5 bases at V and 0 bases at J, with 11 bases between the two ends. This CDR3 spans 15 amino acids. The CDR3: CASSGQKSSYNEQFF. Written as DNA, the CDR3 is TGTGCCAGCAGCGGACAGAAGAGCTCCTACAATGAGCAGTTCTTC.

The chain has TRBV1 and TRBJ2-4; TRBD2 reflects the table's D call only, with no check against the DNA. TRBV1 is assigned pseudogene status. The CDR3 has 17 amino acids. This chain's CDR3 is CTSSQVLAALAKNIQYF. In DNA, the CDR3 is TGCACCAGCAGCCAAGTTCTAGCCGCTCTAGCCAAAAACATTCAGTACTTC.